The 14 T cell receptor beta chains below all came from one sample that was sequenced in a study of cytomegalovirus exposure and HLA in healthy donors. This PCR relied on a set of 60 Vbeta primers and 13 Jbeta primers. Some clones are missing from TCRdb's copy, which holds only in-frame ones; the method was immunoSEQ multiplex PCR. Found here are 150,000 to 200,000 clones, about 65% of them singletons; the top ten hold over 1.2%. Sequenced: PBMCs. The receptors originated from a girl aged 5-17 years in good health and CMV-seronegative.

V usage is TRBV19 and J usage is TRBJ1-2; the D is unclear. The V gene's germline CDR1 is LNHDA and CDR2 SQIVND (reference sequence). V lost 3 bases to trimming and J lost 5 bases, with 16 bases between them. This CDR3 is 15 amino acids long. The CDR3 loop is CASSMGGEVGYGYTF. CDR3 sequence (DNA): TGTGCCAGTAGTATGGGAGGAGAAGTGGGGTATGGCTACACCTTC. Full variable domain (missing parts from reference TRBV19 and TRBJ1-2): DGGITQSPKYLFRKEGQNVTLSCEQNLNHDAMYWYRQDPGQGLRLIYYSQIVNDFQKGDIAEGYSVSREKKESFPLTVTSAQKNPTAFYLCASSMGGEVGYGYTFGSGTRLTVV.

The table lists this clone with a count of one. The CDR3 DNA follows: TGCGCCAGCAGTTCTACTGACAGGGGGTCTGGAAACACCATATATTTT. Residues: CASSSTDRGSGNTIYF. This chain uses TRBV5-1 with TRBJ1-3; 9 positions match TRBD1. The junction had 7 bases not matched to a gene; V was cut back by 5 bases and J by 1 base. Germline assignment: CDR1 SGHRS and CDR2 YFSETQ. This CDR3 region has 16 residues.

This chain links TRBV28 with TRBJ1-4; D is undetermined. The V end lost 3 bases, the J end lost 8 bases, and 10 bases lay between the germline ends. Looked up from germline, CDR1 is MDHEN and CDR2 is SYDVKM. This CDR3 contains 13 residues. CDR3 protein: CASSLNHGEKLFF. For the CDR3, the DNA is TGTGCCAGCAGTTTGAACCATGGCGAAAAACTGTTTTTT. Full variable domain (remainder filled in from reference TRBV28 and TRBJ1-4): DVKVTQSSRYLVKRTGEKVFLECVQDMDHENMFWYRQDPGLGLRLIYFSYDVKMKEKGDIPEGYSVSREKKERFSLILESASTNQTSMYLCASSLNHGEKLFFGSGTQLSVL.

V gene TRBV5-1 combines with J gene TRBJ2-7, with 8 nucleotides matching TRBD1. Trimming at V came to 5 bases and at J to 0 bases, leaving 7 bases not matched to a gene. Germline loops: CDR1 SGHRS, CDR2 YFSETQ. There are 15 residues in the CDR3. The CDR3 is CASRPRQGSSYEQYF. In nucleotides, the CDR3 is TGCGCCAGCAGACCCCGACAGGGGAGCTCCTACGAGCAGTACTTC.

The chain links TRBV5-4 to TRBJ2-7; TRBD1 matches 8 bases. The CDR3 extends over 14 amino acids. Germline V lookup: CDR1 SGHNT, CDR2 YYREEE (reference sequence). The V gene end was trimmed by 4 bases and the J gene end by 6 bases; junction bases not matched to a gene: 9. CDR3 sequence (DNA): TGTGCCAGCAGCCATAGGACAGGGCTTCCCGAGCAGTACTTC. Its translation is CASSHRTGLPEQYF.

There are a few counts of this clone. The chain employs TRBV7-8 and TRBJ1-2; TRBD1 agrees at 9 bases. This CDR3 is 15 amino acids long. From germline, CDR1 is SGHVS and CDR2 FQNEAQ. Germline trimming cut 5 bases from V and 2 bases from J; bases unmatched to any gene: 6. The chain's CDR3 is CASSPQGAQNYGYTF. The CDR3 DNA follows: TGTGCCAGCAGCCCACAGGGGGCGCAAAACTATGGCTACACCTTC. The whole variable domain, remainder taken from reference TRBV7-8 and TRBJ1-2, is GAGVSQSPRYKVAKRGQDVALRCDPISGHVSLFWYQQALGQGPEFLTYFQNEAQLDKSGLPSDRFFAERPEGSVSTLKIQRTQQEDSAVYLCASSPQGAQNYGYTFGSGTRLTVV.

The CDR3 DNA reads TGTGCCAGTCTGGACAGAAGAAACACCATATATTTT. Amino acid sequence: CASLDRRNTIYF. The V gene is TRBV19, the J gene TRBJ1-3, with D perhaps matching TRBD1 (6 bases). This CDR3 contains 12 residues. V lost 8 bases and J lost 5, with 10 bases in between. CDR1 and CDR2 (germline): LNHDA, SQIVND (reference sequence).

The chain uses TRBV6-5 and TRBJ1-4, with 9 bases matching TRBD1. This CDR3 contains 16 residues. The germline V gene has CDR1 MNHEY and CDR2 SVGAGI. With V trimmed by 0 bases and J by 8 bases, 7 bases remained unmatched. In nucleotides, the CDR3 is TGTGCCAGCAGTTACTCAGACAGGGGGTCAGGGGAAAAACTGTTTTTT. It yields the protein CASSYSDRGSGEKLFF.

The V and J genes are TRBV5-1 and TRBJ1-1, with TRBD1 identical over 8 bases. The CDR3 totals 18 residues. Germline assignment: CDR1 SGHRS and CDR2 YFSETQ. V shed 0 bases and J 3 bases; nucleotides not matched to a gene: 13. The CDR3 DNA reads TGCGCCAGCAGCTTGGAAACCAGGGGGCGTTTGGTTGACACTGAAGCTTTCTTT. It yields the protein CASSLETRGRLVDTEAFF.

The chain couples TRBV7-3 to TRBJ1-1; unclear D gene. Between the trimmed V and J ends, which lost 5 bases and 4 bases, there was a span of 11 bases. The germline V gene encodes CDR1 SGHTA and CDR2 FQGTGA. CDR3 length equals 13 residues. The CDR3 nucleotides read TGTGCCAGCAGCCGCGGAGAGGGCACTGAAGCTTTCTTT. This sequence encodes CASSRGEGTEAFF.

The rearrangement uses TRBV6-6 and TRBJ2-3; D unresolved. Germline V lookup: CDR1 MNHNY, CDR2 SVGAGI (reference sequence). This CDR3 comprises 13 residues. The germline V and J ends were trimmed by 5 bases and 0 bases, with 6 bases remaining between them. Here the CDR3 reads CASSASSTDTQYF. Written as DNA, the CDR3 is TGTGCCAGCAGTGCTAGTAGCACAGATACGCAGTATTTT.

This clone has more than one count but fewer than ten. CDR3 bases: TGCGCCAGCAGCTCATATCCAGGGACAGGGTTGAACACTGAAGCTTTCTTT. It specifies CASSSYPGTGLNTEAFF. This chain uses TRBV5-1 with TRBJ1-1, with 9 bases matching TRBD1. The V gene's germline CDR1 is SGHRS and CDR2 YFSETQ. The V gene end was trimmed by 3 bases and the J gene end by 0 bases; junction bases not matched to a gene: 9. The CDR3 is 17 amino acids.

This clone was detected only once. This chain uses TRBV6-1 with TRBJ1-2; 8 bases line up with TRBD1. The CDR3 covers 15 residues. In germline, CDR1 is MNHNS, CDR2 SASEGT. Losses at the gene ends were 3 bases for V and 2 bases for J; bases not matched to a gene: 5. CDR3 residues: CASSDWTGSNYGYTF. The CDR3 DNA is TGTGCCAGCAGTGATTGGACAGGGTCAAACTATGGCTACACCTTC.

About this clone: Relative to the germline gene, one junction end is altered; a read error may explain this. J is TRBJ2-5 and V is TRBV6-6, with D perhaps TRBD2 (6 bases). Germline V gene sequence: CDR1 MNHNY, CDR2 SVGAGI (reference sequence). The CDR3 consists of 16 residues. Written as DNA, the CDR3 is TGTACCAGCAGTTACTCGGTCCAGGCGGGGCATGAGACCCAGTACTTC. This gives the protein CTSSYSVQAGHETQYF.